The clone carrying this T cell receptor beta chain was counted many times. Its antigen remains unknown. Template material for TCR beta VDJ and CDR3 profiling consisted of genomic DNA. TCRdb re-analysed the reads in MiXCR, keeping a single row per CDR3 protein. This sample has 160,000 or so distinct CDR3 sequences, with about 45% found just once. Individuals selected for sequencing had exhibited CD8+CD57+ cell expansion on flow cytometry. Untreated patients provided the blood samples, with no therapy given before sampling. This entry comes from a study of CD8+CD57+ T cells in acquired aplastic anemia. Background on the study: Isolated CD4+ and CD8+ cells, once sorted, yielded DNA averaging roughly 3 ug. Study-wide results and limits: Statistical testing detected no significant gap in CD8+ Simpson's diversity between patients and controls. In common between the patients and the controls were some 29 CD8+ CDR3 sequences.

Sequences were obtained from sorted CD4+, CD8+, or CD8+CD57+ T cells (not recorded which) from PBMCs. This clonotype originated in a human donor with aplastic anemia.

CDR3 loop: CASSIVQGGYTF. The CDR3 DNA reads as TGTGCCAGTAGTATAGTTCAGGGTGGCTACACCTTC. The V call is TRBV19, the J call TRBJ1-2, with D possibly TRBD1 on 5 matching bases. V shed 1 base and J shed 7 bases, with 7 bases lying between them. The V gene's germline CDR1 is LNHDA and CDR2 SQIVND (reference sequence). There are 12 residues in the CDR3.